Only a few counts were recorded for the clone carrying this T cell receptor beta chain. The record originates from a study of beta chain features in type 1 diabetes. Sequencing targeted expressed TCRB transcripts, as all isolated RNA had been reverse transcribed. Sequencing used immunoSEQ multiplex PCR; TCRdb keeps in-frame clones, though not all of them. The sample has around 330,000 clones; roughly 11% are singletons. This CDR3 spans 13 amino acids. The germline V gene encodes CDR1 MNHEY and CDR2 SVGAGI. The V end lost 5 bases, the J end lost 4 bases, and 12 bases lay between the germline ends. This chain joins TRBV6-5 and TRBJ2-7; a weak D match, TRBD1 (6 bases). The sequenced sample was naive CD4+ T cells from blood. The receptor was derived from a woman in her 30s in good health. CDR3 residues: CASSAQGWYEQYF. The CDR3 bases are TGTGCCAGCAGTGCACAGGGTTGGTACGAGCAGTACTTC.